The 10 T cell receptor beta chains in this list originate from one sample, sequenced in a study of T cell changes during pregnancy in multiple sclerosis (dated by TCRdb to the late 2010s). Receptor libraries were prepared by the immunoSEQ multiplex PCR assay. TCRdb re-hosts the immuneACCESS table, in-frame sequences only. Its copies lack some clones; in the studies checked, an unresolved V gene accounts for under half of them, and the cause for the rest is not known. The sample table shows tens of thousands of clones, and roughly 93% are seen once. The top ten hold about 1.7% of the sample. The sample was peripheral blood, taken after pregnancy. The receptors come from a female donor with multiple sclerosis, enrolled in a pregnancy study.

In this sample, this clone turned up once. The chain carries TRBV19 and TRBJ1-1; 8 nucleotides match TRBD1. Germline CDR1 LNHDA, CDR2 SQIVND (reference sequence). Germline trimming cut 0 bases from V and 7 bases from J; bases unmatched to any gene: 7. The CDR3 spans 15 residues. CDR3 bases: TGTGCCAGTAGTATAGAAGGGACAGGCGAGCTTGAAGCTTTCTTT. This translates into CASSIEGTGELEAFF.

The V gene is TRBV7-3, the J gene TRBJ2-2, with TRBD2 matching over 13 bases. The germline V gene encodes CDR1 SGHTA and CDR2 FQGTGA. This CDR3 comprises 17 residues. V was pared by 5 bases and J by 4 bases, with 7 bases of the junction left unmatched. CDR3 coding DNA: TGTGCCAGCAGCACCCGATGGACTAGCGGGGGCACCGGGGAGCTGTTTTTT. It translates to CASSTRWTSGGTGELFF. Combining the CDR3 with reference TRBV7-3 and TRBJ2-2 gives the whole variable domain GAGVSQTPSNKVTEKGKYVELRCDPISGHTALYWYRQSLGQGPEFLIYFQGTGAADDSGLPNDRFFAVRPEGSVSTLKIQRTERGDSAVYLCASSTRWTSGGTGELFFGEGSRLTVL.

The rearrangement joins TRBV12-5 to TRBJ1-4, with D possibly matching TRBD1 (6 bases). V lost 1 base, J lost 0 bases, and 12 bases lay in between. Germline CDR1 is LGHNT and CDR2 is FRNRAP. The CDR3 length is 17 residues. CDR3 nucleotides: TGTGCTAGTGGTTTGGGAGGACAGTCTGCAACTAATGAAAAACTGTTTTTT. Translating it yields CASGLGGQSATNEKLFF.

The CDR3 sequence is CASSPLAGVETQYF. DNA of the CDR3: TGTGCCAGCTCACCTCTCGCGGGAGTCGAGACCCAGTACTTC. This chain connects TRBV18 to TRBJ2-5; 7 bases match TRBD2. This CDR3 region has 14 residues. The germline CDR1 and CDR2 sequences are KGHSH and LQKENI. The junction had 6 bases not matched to a gene; V was cut back by 3 bases and J by 5 bases.

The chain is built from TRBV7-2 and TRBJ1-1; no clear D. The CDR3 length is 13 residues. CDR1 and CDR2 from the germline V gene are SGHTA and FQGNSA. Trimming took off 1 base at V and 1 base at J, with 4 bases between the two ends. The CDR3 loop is CASSLVWNTEAFF. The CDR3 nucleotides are TGTGCCAGCAGCTTAGTCTGGAACACTGAAGCTTTCTTT.

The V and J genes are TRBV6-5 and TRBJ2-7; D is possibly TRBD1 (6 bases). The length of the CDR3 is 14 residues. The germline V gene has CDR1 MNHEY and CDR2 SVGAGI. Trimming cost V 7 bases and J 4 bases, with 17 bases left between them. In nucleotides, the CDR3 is TGTGCCAGCAACAAACCGGGACAAACTTACGAGCAGTACTTC. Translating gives CASNKPGQTYEQYF.

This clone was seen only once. The CDR3 bases are TGTGCCAGCAGTCCAGGATGGTCTGGAAACACCATATATTTT. This sequence encodes CASSPGWSGNTIYF. The rearrangement joins TRBV28 to TRBJ1-3; D not resolved. The V and J ends lost 5 bases and 1 base respectively, with 9 bases between them. In germline, CDR1 is MDHEN, CDR2 SYDVKM. This CDR3 has 14 residues. Filled out from reference TRBV28 and TRBJ1-3, the complete variable domain reads DVKVTQSSRYLVKRTGEKVFLECVQDMDHENMFWYRQDPGLGLRLIYFSYDVKMKEKGDIPEGYSVSREKKERFSLILESASTNQTSMYLCASSPGWSGNTIYFGEGSWLTVV.

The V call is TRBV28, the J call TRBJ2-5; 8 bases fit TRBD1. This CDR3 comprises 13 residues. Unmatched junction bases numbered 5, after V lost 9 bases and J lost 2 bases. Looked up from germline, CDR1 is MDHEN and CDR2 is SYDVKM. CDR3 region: CASQGARQETQYF. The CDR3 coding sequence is TGTGCCAGTCAGGGGGCCCGGCAAGAGACCCAGTACTTC.

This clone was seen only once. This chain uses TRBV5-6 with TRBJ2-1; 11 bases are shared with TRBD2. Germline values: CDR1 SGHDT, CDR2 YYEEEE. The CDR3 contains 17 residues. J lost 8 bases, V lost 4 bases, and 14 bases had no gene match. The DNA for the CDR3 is TGTGCCAGCAGCCATTCGGGCTTAGCGGGAGGGGGGTATGAGCAGTTCTTC. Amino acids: CASSHSGLAGGGYEQFF.

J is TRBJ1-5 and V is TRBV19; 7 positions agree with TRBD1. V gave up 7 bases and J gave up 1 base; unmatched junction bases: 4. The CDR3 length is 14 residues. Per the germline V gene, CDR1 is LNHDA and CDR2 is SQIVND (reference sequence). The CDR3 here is CASIDRESNQPQHF. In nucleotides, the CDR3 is TGTGCCAGTATCGACAGGGAGAGCAATCAGCCCCAGCATTTT. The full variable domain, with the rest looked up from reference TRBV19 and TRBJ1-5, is DGGITQSPKYLFRKEGQNVTLSCEQNLNHDAMYWYRQDPGQGLRLIYYSQIVNDFQKGDIAEGYSVSREKKESFPLTVTSAQKNPTAFYLCASIDRESNQPQHFGDGTRLSIL.